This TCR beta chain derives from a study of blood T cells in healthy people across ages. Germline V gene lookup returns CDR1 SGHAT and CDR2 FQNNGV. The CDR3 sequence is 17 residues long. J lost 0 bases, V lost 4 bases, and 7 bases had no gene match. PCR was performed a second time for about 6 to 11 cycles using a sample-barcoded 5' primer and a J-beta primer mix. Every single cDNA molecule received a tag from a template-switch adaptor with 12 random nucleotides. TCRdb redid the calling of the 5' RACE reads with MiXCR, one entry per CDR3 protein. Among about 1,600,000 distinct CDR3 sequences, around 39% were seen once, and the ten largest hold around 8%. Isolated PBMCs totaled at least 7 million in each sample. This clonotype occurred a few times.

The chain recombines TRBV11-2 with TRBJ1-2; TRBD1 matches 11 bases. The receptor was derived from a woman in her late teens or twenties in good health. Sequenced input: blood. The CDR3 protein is CASSSRTGGIANYGYTF. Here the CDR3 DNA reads TGTGCCAGCAGCTCCCGGACAGGGGGCATAGCTAACTATGGCTACACCTTC.